The 9 T cell receptor beta chains below all came from one sample that was sequenced in a study of blood T cell repertoires in COVID-19. Some clones are missing from TCRdb's copy, which holds only in-frame ones; the method was immunoSEQ multiplex PCR. The sample carries 220,000 or so clones, less than 85% recorded once. The sequenced sample was peripheral blood. The origin of the receptors is a woman in her seventies with acute or convalescent COVID-19.

The J gene is TRBJ2-1, the V gene TRBV19, with D tentatively TRBD2 (6 bases). CDR1 is LNHDA and CDR2 is SQIVND in the germline V gene (reference sequence). There are 18 residues in the CDR3. V was cut by 1 base and J by 7 bases, with 23 bases left in between. The CDR3 spells CASSIVSGSGGFVNEQFF. CDR3 DNA: TGTGCCAGTAGTATAGTTTCAGGGTCTGGAGGGTTTGTGAATGAGCAGTTCTTC.

V and J are TRBV15 and TRBJ2-1; D uncertain. This CDR3 has 16 amino acids. The germline V and J ends were trimmed by 0 bases and 7 bases, with 16 bases remaining between them. Germline V gene data show CDR1 as LNHNV and CDR2 as YYDKDF (reference sequence). The CDR3 DNA reads TGTGCCACCAGCAGAGATCCACGACTGGCGTTGAATGAGCAGTTCTTC. This codes for CATSRDPRLALNEQFF.

The V and J genes are TRBV6-1 and TRBJ2-2; 7 bases match TRBD2. Losses at the gene ends were 1 base for V and 0 bases for J; bases not matched to a gene: 8. This CDR3 is 18 amino acids long. Germline CDR1 and CDR2: MNHNS and SASEGT. In DNA, the CDR3 is TGTGCCAGCAGTGAAGTGTGGCGCGGGAGTTCGAACACCGGGGAGCTGTTTTTT. This translates into CASSEVWRGSSNTGELFF.

The chain is built from TRBV6-5 and TRBJ2-5; 11 bases map to TRBD2. The germline gives CDR1 MNHEY, CDR2 SVGAGI. CDR3 length: 15 residues. The J segment lost 4 bases and the V segment lost 5 bases, leaving 6 bases of the junction unmatched. In DNA form, the CDR3 reads TGTGCCAGCAGTCTCGGACTAGCGGGCCCAGAGACCCAGTACTTC. This gives the protein CASSLGLAGPETQYF.

This clone appeared a single time. V is TRBV7-2 and J is TRBJ2-2; TRBD2 aligns across 10 bases. This CDR3 is built from 14 residues. CDR1 SGHTA and CDR2 FQGNSA come from the germline V gene. Trimming at V came to 8 bases and at J to 5 bases, leaving 5 bases not matched to a gene. This CDR3 reads CASLAGAGTGELFF. The CDR3 region has the DNA TGTGCCAGCCTAGCGGGAGCGGGGACCGGGGAGCTGTTTTTT.

The rearrangement joins TRBV6-5 to TRBJ2-7; TRBD2 matches at 12 bases. The CDR3 contains 15 residues. With V trimmed by 5 bases and J by 3 bases, 5 bases remained unmatched. Germline V CDR1 and CDR2: MNHEY, SVGAGI. The CDR3 protein is CASSKTSGSLYEQYF. As DNA, the CDR3 is TGTGCCAGCAGTAAGACTAGCGGGAGCCTCTACGAGCAGTACTTC.

This chain joins TRBV2 and TRBJ2-3; perhaps TRBD2 as D (7 bases). Trimming took off 11 bases at V and 9 bases at J, with 21 bases between the two ends. The CDR3 is made up of 13 amino acids. Germline V gene lookup returns CDR1 SNHLY and CDR2 FYNNEI. CDR3 sequence (DNA): TGTGCCCGGGGGGCCGTGGGTCAGAACACGCAGTATTTT. Its protein product is CARGAVGQNTQYF.

The chain has TRBV3-1 (or the pseudogene TRBV3-2) and TRBJ1-1; 7 bases match TRBD1. The CDR3 totals 14 residues. CDR1 LGHDT and CDR2 YNNKEL come from the germline V gene (reference sequence). J was trimmed by 1 base and V by 4 bases; bases with no gene match: 3. The CDR3 nucleotides read TGTGCCAGCAGCCTACGGGACAGGAACACTGAAGCTTTCTTT. This sequence encodes CASSLRDRNTEAFF.

J is TRBJ1-2 and V is TRBV28; D is possibly TRBD1 (6 bases). Germline V gene data show CDR1 as MDHEN and CDR2 as SYDVKM. The V end was cut by 4 bases, the J end by 2 bases, with 11 bases between. The CDR3 has 14 amino acids. The DNA of the CDR3 is TGTGCCAGCAGTTCATACAGGGTAAACTATGGCTACACCTTC. Protein: CASSSYRVNYGYTF.